A selection of T cell receptor beta chains follows, all from one sample in a study of Graves' ophthalmopathy and Graves' hyperthyroidism. In TCRdb, the multiplex PCR reads were re-called with MiXCR into one record per CDR3 protein. The sample records a few hundred thousand distinct CDR3 sequences, approximately 18% being singletons. Material: peripheral blood. Receptors were obtained from an adult woman with stable Graves' hyperthyroidism. CDR3s leave out the opening cysteine and the closing phenylalanine or tryptophan. Each record gives: D gene, J gene, V gene, CDR3 protein. D genes are given only for firm matches.

D: -
J: TRBJ2-7
V: TRBV7-6
CDR3: ASSPRSKTSSYEQY

D: TRBD2
J: TRBJ2-5
V: TRBV30
CDR3: AWSDGGWETQY

D: TRBD1
J: TRBJ1-5
V: TRBV6-2/TRBV6-3
CDR3: ASRADRYNQPQH

D: -
J: TRBJ1-1
V: TRBV7-2
CDR3: ASSLDRMNTEAF

D: -
J: TRBJ1-1
V: TRBV28
CDR3: ATRENPMNTEAF

D: -
J: TRBJ1-3
V: TRBV30
CDR3: AWSGQGNTIY

D: -
J: TRBJ2-5
V: TRBV7-8
CDR3: ASILEAGGLETQY

D: TRBD2
J: TRBJ2-7
V: TRBV29-1
CDR3: SVFGTSGRYEQY

D: TRBD1
J: TRBJ1-6
V: TRBV10-3
CDR3: AISSGTGENSPLH

D: -
J: TRBJ1-5
V: TRBV12-3/TRBV12-4
CDR3: ASKSGVNNQPQH

D: -
J: TRBJ1-5
V: TRBV28
CDR3: ASSLHLGGTNQPQH

D: -
J: TRBJ2-7
V: TRBV12-3/TRBV12-4
CDR3: ASRQNRGRAGEY

D: -
J: TRBJ1-5
V: TRBV6-5
CDR3: ASSYVTGNQPQH

D: -
J: TRBJ2-7
V: TRBV19
CDR3: ASSIDELTYEQY

D: -
J: TRBJ1-5
V: TRBV12-3/TRBV12-4
CDR3: ATSPRVHQPQH

D: TRBD1
J: TRBJ2-7
V: TRBV6-1
CDR3: ASRWTGGVYEQY

D: -
J: TRBJ2-5
V: TRBV6-1
CDR3: ASIMEETQY

D: -
J: TRBJ2-2
V: TRBV28
CDR3: ASKSFNTGELF

D: -
J: TRBJ1-2
V: TRBV6-1
CDR3: ASRAGNNYGCT